This TCR beta chain came from a study of T cell repertoires in cytomegalovirus infection. Study outcomes and limitations: HLA-C-restricted CMV-specific TCR beta clonotypes prevailed in the ex vivo response.

This CDR3 has 13 amino acids. The germline V gene encodes CDR1 PRHDT and CDR2 FYEKMQ (reference sequence). V dropped 2 bases and J dropped 6 bases, with 11 bases sitting between them. Regarding this clonotype: Its antigen is still unknown.

MiXCR, applied by TCRdb to the reads, yields one record per CDR3 protein. The table has 150,000 or so distinct CDR3 sequences, around 22% seen once; the top ten hold around 9.9%. The V gene is TRBV13, the J gene TRBJ2-7, with D possibly being TRBD1 (6 bases). Sequenced material: PBMCs. This TCR derives from a human donor in good health (CMV status not recorded). Some clones in this sample may be carry-over from other donors' samples. CDR3 in amino acids: CASSLTGQFEQYF. CDR3 coding DNA: TGTGCCAGCAGCTTAACAGGGCAGTTCGAGCAGTACTTC.